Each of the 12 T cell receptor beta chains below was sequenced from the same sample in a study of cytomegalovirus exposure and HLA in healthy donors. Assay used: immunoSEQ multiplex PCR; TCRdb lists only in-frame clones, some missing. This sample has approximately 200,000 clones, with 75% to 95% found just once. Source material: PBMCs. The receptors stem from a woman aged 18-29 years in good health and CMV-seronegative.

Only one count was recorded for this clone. The CDR3 DNA reads as TGTGCCAGCAGCTCTCTAGGACAGGGTTTCGCCCCGCAGTACTTC. Its translation: CASSSLGQGFAPQYF. The chain combines TRBV7-6 with TRBJ2-4; TRBD1 aligns across 8 bases. This CDR3 is built from 15 residues. Germline V gene data show CDR1 as SGHVS and CDR2 as FNYEAQ. The V and J ends lost 4 bases and 13 bases, in that order; junction bases with no gene match: 15.

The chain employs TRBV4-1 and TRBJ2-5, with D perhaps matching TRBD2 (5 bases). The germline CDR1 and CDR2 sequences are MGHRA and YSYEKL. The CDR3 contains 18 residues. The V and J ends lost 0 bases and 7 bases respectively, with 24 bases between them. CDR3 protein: CASSQDRILLGMRGTQYF. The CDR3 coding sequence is TGCGCCAGCAGCCAAGATCGGATCTTACTAGGGATGAGAGGGACCCAGTACTTC.

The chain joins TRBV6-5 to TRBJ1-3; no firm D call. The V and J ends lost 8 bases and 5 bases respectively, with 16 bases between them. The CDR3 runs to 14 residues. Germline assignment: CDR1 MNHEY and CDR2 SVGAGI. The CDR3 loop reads CASSPSGGRNTIYF. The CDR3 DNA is TGTGCCAGCTCCCCTAGCGGCGGAAGAAACACCATATATTTT.

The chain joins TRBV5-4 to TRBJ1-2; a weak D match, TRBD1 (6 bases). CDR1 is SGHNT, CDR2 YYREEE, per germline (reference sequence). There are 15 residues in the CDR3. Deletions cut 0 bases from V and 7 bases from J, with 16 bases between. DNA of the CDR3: TGTGCCAGCAGCTTGGGCCCCCTCGGGGGGCCTGGCTACACCTTC. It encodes CASSLGPLGGPGYTF.

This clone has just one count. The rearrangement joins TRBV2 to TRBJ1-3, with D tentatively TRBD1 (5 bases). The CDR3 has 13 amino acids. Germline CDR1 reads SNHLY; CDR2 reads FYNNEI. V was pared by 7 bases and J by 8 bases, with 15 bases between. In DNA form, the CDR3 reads TGTGCCAGCAATGTGGGGCCGTGGGACACCATATATTTT. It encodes CASNVGPWDTIYF.

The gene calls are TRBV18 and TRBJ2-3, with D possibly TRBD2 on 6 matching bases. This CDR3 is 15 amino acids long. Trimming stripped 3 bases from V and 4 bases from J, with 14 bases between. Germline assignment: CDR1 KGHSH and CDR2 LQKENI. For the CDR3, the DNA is TGTGCCAGCTCACCGGAGCTCTGGAGGGCAGATACGCAGTATTTT. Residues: CASSPELWRADTQYF.

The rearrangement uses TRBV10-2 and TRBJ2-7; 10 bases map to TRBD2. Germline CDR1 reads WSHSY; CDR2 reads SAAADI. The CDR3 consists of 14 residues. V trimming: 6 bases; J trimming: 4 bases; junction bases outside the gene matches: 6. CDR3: CASSETSGPYEQYF. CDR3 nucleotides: TGCGCCAGCAGCGAGACTAGCGGGCCTTACGAGCAGTACTTC.

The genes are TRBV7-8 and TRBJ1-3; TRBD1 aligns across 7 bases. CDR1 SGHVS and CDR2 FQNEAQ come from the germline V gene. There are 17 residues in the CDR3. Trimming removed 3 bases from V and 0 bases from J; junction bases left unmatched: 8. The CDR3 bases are TGTGCCAGCAGCTTGGCTGAGGGGGCATCCTCTGGAAACACCATATATTTT. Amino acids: CASSLAEGASSGNTIYF.

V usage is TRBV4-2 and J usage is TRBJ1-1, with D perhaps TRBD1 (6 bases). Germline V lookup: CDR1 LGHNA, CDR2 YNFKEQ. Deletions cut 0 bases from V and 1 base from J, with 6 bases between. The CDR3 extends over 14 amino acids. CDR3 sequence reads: CASSQDRGNTEAFF. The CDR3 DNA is TGTGCCAGCAGCCAAGACAGGGGGAACACTGAAGCTTTCTTT.

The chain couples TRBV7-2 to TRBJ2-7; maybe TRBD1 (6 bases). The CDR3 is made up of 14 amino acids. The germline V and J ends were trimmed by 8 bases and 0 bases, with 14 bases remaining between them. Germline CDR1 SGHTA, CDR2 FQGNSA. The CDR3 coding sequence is TGTGCCAGCGCCAAGATGGGGGCCTCCTACGAGCAGTACTTC. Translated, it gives CASAKMGASYEQYF.

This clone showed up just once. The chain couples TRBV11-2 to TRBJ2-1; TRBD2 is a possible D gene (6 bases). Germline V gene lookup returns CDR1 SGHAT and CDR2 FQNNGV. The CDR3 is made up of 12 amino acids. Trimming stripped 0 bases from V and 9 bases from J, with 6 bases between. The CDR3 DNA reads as TGTGCCAGCAGCTTAGAGGGGGGTGAGCAGTTCTTC. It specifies CASSLEGGEQFF.

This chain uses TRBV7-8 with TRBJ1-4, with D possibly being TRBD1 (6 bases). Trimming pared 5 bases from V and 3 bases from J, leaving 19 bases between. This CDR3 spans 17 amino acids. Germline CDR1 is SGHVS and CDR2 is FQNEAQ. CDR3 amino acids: CASSPGHYTGANEKLFF. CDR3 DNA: TGTGCCAGCAGCCCGGGACACTATACCGGGGCTAATGAAAAACTGTTTTTT.